This T cell receptor (beta chain) was sequenced during a study of naive and memory T cell subsets (dated by TCRdb to the late 2010s). Concerning the study at large: An open-source, UMI-based TCR alpha and beta sequencing pipeline was applied to sorted naive and memory peripheral blood T cell subsets. RNA was DNase-treated and reverse transcribed with TCR constant-region primers, mostly using SuperScript III. The results of the functional CMV T cell responses matched the IgG serology results in every case. The study at large found these results: Once error correction was done, more than 90% of naive TCR sequences showed up just once, which made the naive abundance distributions much steeper than those of the memory subsets. In both CD4 and CD8 cells, a rise in Gini index and a fall in Shannon and inverse Simpson diversity were observed from naive through CM, EM and EMRA. A clonotype was defined as a single alpha or beta chain sequence rather than as a paired alpha/beta receptor. The repertoire findings for the naive and memory subsets could not be validated against a ground truth, as none was available. A few larger clonotypes were found in naive repertoires, especially CD8, and these larger clonotypes were possibly memory cells re-expressing CD45RA. The abundance of TCRs followed a power law with an exponent that differed between naive and memory subsets yet stayed consistent across the three individuals. RNA-based TCR counts may be influenced by expression changes linked to T cell activation and differentiation.

Between the V and J ends, shortened by 5 bases and 4 bases respectively, the junction contains 14 bases. The CDR3 measures 14 amino acids from cysteine to phenylalanine. The sequence is cut down to CDR3 DNA, 42 bases in frame from base 1. CDR1 and CDR2 (LNHNV, YYDKDF) derive from the germline V gene (reference sequence). TCR alpha and beta chain libraries were amplified separately from the second PCR step onward. The CMV status of each donor was determined by measuring IFNgamma production from CD4+ T cells after fresh PBMCs had been stimulated overnight with CMV viral lysate. CD4 T cells were positively selected using Miltenyi beads, after which CD8 T cells were positively selected from the CD4-negative fraction. Cells were stained for CD3, CD4, CD8, CD45RA, CD27 and a live/dead dye and were sorted on a BD Aria II into four subsets based on CD45RA and CD27. Blood was obtained from a few healthy volunteers, and the blood from each volunteer was fractionated into CD4 and CD8 T cells and subsequently into four differentiation subsets. About 0.13 L of peripheral blood was collected from each donor, and PBMC were isolated by Ficoll-Paque PLUS density-gradient centrifugation. After sorting, cells were lysed in RLT buffer, RNA was extracted using a Qiagen RNeasy kit, and the extracted RNA was stored at -80 degrees C.

The library was made by UMI-ligation and nested PCR. The beta constant-region primer consisted of an equimolar mixture of two oligonucleotides that together covered TRBC1 and TRBC2. The ligated cDNA went through four rounds of PCR with nested alpha and beta constant-region primers together with the SP2 primer. A single-stranded oligonucleotide containing the SP2 primer and a 12-nucleotide UMI was joined to the 3' end of the cDNA by T4 RNA ligase 1. Incubation of the ligation reaction was carried out at 16 degrees C for about 19-25 hours. PCR2 was typically performed as a SYBR Green qPCR and was stopped at a predetermined threshold so that over-amplification was prevented. All purifications after the first were performed with Agencourt AMPure XP magnetic beads. Libraries were quantified by Qubit and checked on a TapeStation, where a main peak was expected near 650 bp. The pooled libraries were sequenced on an Illumina MiSeq using v2 2x251 paired-end kits, which usually yielded roughly 0.9-2.3 million reads per sample. Libraries were pooled at 4 nM per sample, and 5-7% PhiX was added to improve cluster recognition. As for the original processing: Using tag matching that tolerated one base-pair mismatch, Decombinator assigned V and J genes to FASTQ reads that had been processed by Demultiplexor. By using UMIs, Collapsinator corrected both sequencing errors and the frequency errors caused by PCR heterogeneity. CDR3Translator translated TCRs and extracted CDR3s from the conserved cysteine to the FGXG phenylalanine, flagging non-productive sequences. Repertoires were subsampled to equal numbers of UMI-defined TCRs before Gini, Shannon entropy and inverse Simpson indices were calculated. Within the linear range, a power law was fitted by maximum likelihood to the distributions of clonotype abundance. For one naive CD8 sample, the pipeline and MIGEC produced similar UMI counts, unique TCR numbers and clonal distributions. In one analysis, naive TCRs that were also found in any memory subset of the same donor were excluded from the naive repertoire. Repertoires were searched for approximately 7,000 CMV-associated CDR3 sequences compiled from VDJdb and a published dataset. The public reads were reanalyzed by TCRdb: fastp trimming at Q25, MiXCR alignment, in-frame beta chains only. Each record represents a unique CDR3 protein, reported with the most common genes and DNA among its rows. The V and J calls here are based on TCRdb, not the publication. This sample holds under 150,000 distinct CDR3 sequences; 15% to 25% were observed only once. Of the sample, roughly 0.68% falls within the top ten clones.

A note on this clonotype: This receptor's antigen is unknown. No much larger clone exists at a distance of one base, and base qualities are not known.

The receptor chain draws on TRBV15 and TRBJ1-1; confidence is insufficient to name the D gene. The origin of this receptor is a human donor in good health. Sequenced input: naive CD8+ T cells from blood. Reading the label with the study, this specimen's cell subset or site is: naive T cells, CD45RA high CD27+. The CDR3 corresponds to CATSFRWGSTEAFF. The DNA is TGTGCCACCAGCTTTAGATGGGGATCCACTGAAGCTTTCTTT.